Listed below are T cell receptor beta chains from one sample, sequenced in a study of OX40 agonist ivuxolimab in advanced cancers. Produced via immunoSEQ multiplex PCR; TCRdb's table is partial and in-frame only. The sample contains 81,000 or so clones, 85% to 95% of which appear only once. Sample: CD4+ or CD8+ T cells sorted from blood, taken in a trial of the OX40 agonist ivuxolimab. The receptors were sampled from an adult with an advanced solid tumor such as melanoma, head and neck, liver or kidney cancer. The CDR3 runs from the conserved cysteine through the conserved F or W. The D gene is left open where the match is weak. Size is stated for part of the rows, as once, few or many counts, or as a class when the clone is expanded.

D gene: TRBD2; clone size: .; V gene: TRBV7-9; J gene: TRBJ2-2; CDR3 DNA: TGTGCCAGCAGCTCCAACTCGCGGGGGGTTAGCGGGGAGCTGTTTTTT; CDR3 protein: CASSSNSRGVSGELFF
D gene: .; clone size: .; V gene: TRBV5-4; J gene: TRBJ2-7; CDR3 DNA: TGTGCCAGCAGCCCGGGACTCCGCCCCTACGAGCAGTACTTC; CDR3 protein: CASSPGLRPYEQYF
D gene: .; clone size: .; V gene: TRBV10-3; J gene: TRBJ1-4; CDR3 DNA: TGTGCCATCAGTGAGACAGGAGGAACTAATGAAAAACTGTTTTTT; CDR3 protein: CAISETGGTNEKLFF
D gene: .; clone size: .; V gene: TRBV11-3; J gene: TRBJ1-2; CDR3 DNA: TGTGCCAGCAGCTTGCGTAAAGGCATCTATGGCTACACCTTC; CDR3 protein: CASSLRKGIYGYTF
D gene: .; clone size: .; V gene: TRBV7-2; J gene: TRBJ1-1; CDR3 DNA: TGTGCCAGCAGCTTATTGGGGGGTGAAGCTTTCTTT; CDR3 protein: CASSLLGGEAFF
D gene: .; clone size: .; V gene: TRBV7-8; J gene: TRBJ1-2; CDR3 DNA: .; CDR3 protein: CASSLVGEGNTF
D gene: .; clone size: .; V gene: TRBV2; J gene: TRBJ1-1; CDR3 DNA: TGTGCCAGCAGTGAAAGGGTGACAGTCTTGAACACTGAAGCTTTCTTT; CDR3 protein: CASSERVTVLNTEAFF
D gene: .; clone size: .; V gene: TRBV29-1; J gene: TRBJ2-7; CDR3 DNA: TGCAGCGTTTTTCTGGGCCTCTCCTACGAGCAGTACTTC; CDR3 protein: CSVFLGLSYEQYF
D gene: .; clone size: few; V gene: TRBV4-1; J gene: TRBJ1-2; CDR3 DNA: TGCGCCAGCAGCCAAGTCACCCCTGCAAACTATGGCTACACCTTC; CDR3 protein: CASSQVTPANYGYTF
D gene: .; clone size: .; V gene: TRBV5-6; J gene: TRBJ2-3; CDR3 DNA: TGTGCCAGCAGCTTGGGCGGAGGGGGGAGCACAGATACGCAGTATTTT; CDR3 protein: CASSLGGGGSTDTQYF
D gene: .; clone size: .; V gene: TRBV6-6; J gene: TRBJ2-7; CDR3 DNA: TGTGCCAGCACCTCGACAAGTCTCTACGAGCAGTACTTC; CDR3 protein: CASTSTSLYEQYF
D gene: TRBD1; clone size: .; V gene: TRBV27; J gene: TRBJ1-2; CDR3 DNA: TGTGCCAGCAGTTTCCGGGACAGAGCTAACTATGGCTACACCTTC; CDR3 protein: CASSFRDRANYGYTF
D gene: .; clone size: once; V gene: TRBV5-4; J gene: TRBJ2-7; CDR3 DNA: TGTGCCAGCAGCTACCCTCCCTACGAGCAGTACTTC; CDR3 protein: CASSYPPYEQYF
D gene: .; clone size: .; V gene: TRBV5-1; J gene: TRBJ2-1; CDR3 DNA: TGCGCCAGCAGTCATAGCGGAGTTGAGCAGTTCTTC; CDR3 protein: CASSHSGVEQFF
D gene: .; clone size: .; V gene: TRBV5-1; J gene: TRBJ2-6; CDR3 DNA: TGCGCCAGCAGCTTTAGGCAGGGCGCTGGGGCCAACGTCCTGACTTTC; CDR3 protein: CASSFRQGAGANVLTF
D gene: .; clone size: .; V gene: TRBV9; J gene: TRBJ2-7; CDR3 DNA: TGTGCCAGCAGCGCCTTCAGCGGGACACCCTACGAGCAGTACTTC; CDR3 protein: CASSAFSGTPYEQYF
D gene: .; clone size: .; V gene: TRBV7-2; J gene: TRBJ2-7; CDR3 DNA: TGTGCCAGCAGCTTAGGTAGTGTATACGGGCGCAGGGCCAACGAGCAGTACTTC; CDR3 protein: CASSLGSVYGRRANEQYF
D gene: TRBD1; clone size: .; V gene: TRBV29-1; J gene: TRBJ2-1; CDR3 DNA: TGCAGCGTTGGGGGAGGGGACAGGGCATACAATGAGCAGTTCTTC; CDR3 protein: CSVGGGDRAYNEQFF
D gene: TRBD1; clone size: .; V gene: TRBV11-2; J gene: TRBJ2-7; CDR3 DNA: TGTGCCAGCAGCGACGACAGGGCCCCGGACTACGAGCAGTACTTC; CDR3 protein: CASSDDRAPDYEQYF
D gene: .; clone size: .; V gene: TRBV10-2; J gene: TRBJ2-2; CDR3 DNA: TGCGCCAGCAGCGAACCTACAGCAACCGGGGAGCTGTTTTTT; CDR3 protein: CASSEPTATGELFF
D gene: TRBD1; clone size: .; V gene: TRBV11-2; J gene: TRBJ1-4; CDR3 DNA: TGTGCCAGCAGCTTAGGGTACAGGGGGTTCGAGACTAATGAAAAACTGTTTTTT; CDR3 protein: CASSLGYRGFETNEKLFF
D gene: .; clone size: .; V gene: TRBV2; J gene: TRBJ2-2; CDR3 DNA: TGTGCCAGCAGTCTATACGCGAACACCGGGGAGCTGTTTTTT; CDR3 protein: CASSLYANTGELFF
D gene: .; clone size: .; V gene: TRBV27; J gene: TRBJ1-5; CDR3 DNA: TGTGCCAGCAGTTTCCTGGGGGGCAATCAGCCCCAGCATTTT; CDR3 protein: CASSFLGGNQPQHF
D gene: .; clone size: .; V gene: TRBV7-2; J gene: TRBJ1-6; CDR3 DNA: TGTGCCAGCAGCTTAGTGGCACCAAGCTCCTATAATTCACCCCTCCACTTT; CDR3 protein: CASSLVAPSSYNSPLHF
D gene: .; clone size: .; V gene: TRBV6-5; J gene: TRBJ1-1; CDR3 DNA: TGTGCCAGCAGGTCCGCCGGGGTCACTGAAGCTTTCTTT; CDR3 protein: CASRSAGVTEAFF
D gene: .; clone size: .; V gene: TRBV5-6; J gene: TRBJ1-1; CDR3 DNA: TGTGCCAGCAGCTTGGCCCCCAGGGAGGACACTGAAGCTTTCTTT; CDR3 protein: CASSLAPREDTEAFF
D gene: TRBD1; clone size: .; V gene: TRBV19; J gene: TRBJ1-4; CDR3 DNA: TGTGCCAGTAGTATCCGACTGGACAGGGGAGAAAAACTGTTTTTT; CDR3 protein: CASSIRLDRGEKLFF
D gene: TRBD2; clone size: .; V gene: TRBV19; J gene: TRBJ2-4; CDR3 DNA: TGTGCCAGTAGTATTGAGACTAGCGGGAGGGGTACGGGGAACATTCAGTACTTC; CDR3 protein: CASSIETSGRGTGNIQYF
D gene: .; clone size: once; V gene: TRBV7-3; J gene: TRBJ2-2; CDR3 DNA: TGTGCCAGCAGCCTGGACGTGGCCGGGGAGCTGTTTTTT; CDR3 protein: CASSLDVAGELFF
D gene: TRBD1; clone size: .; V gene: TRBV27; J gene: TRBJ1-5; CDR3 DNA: TGTGCCAGCAGACCAGGCTTGACAGGGTGGAATAGCAATCAGCCCCAGCATTTT; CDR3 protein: CASRPGLTGWNSNQPQHF
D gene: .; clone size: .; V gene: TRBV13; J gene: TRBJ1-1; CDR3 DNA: TGTGCCAGCAGCTTTCGCGCGGGGAACACTGAAGCTTTCTTT; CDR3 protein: CASSFRAGNTEAFF
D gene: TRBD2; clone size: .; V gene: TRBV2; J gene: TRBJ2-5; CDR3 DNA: TGTGCCAGCACCCTGCTAGCGGGGGGTGAAGAGACCCAGTACTTC; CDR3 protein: CASTLLAGGEETQYF
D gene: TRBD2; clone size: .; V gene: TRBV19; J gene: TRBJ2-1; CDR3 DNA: TGTGCCAGTAGTATACCCGCGGGGGGCCACTACAATGAGCAGTTCTTC; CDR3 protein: CASSIPAGGHYNEQFF
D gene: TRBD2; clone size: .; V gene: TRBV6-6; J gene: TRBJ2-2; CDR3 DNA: TGTGCCAGCAGACCGGGGGGGAACACCGGGGAGCTGTTTTTT; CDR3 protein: CASRPGGNTGELFF